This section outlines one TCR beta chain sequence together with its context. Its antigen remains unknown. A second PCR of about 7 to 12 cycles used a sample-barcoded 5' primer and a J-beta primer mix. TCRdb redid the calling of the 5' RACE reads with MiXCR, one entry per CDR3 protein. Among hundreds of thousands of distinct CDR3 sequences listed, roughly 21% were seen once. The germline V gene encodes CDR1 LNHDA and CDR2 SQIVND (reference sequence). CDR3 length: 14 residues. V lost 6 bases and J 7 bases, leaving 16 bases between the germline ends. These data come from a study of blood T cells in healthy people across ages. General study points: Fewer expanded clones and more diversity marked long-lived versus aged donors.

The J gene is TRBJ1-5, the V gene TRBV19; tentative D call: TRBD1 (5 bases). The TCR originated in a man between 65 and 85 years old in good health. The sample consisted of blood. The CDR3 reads CASSRTSRGQPQHF. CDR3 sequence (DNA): TGTGCCAGTAGCCGGACAAGTAGAGGGCAGCCCCAGCATTTT.